These 9 T cell receptor beta chains were sequenced from one sample in a study of CD8 T cells in Susac syndrome (dated by TCRdb to 2018 to 2020). Library preparation was by the immunoSEQ multiplex PCR assay. RNA was extracted with the RNeasy kit and about 0.5 to 1 ug was reverse transcribed using random hexamers. TCRdb reanalyzed the raw reads on its own, using fastp at Q25 for trimming and MiXCR for clone calling, and kept in-frame beta chains. Merged by CDR3 protein, the rows form single entries marked with the most common genes and DNA. This sample has 150,000 to 200,000 distinct CDR3 sequences in its table, and under 95% of those were observed once. The ten largest clones capture around 0.1% of the sample. The sequencing sample was made of CD4+ T cells from PBMCs. These receptors all stem from a human donor with multiple sclerosis.

The gene calls are TRBV19 and TRBJ2-1; 8 nucleotides match TRBD1. Per the germline V gene, CDR1 is LNHDA and CDR2 is SQIVND (reference sequence). The CDR3 totals 12 residues. The V gene end was trimmed by 5 bases and the J gene end by 8 bases; junction bases not matched to a gene: 2. CDR3 nucleotide sequence: TGTGCCAGTAGTGACAGGGGCGATGAGCAGTTCTTC. The encoded protein is CASSDRGDEQFF.

The gene calls are TRBV2 and TRBJ1-5; TRBD1 agrees at 7 bases. The CDR3 has 15 amino acids. V shed 3 bases, J shed 6 bases, and the junction held 8 bases outside the gene matches. The germline V gene has CDR1 SNHLY and CDR2 FYNNEI. CDR3 bases: TGTGCCAGCAGTGATATGAGGCAGGGGGGTCAGCCCCAGCATTTT. Its protein product is CASSDMRQGGQPQHF.

V usage is TRBV28 and J usage is TRBJ2-1; 8 bases map to TRBD2. The CDR3 length is 17 residues. V dropped 6 bases and J dropped 4; count of bases not matched to a gene: 14. Germline CDR1 and CDR2: MDHEN and SYDVKM. The DNA for the CDR3 is TGTGCCAGCAGCCCTAGTAGGACTAGCCCCCATTACAATGAGCAGTTCTTC. Its protein product is CASSPSRTSPHYNEQFF.

The chain employs TRBV5-4 and TRBJ2-1; unclear D gene. CDR1 and CDR2 from the germline V gene are SGHNT and YYREEE (reference sequence). Trimming removed 1 base from V and 6 bases from J, with 2 bases in between. This CDR3 is built from 11 residues. The DNA of the CDR3 is TGTGCCAGCAGCTTGTCCAATGAGCAGTTCTTC. Translation gives CASSLSNEQFF.

V gene TRBV3-1 combines with J gene TRBJ1-5; weak D call: TRBD1 (5 bases). Germline-derived CDR1 and CDR2 are LGHDT and YNNKEL (reference sequence). Trimming took 1 base from V and 2 from J, leaving 18 bases between them. The CDR3 is 18 residues long. The CDR3 bases are TGTGCCAGCAGCCAAGTGTTTCCGGGGGTGGGTGGCAATCAGCCCCAGCATTTT. Amino acid sequence: CASSQVFPGVGGNQPQHF.

The J gene is TRBJ2-1, the V gene TRBV5-1, with D possibly TRBD1 on 6 matching bases. The V end was cut by 0 bases, the J end by 2 bases, with 12 bases between. CDR3 size: 16 residues. Germline CDR1 and CDR2: SGHRS and YFSETQ. The CDR3 sequence is CASSLEGTTAYNEQFF. In DNA, the CDR3 is TGCGCCAGCAGCTTGGAAGGGACAACCGCCTACAATGAGCAGTTCTTC.

The chain joins TRBV30 to TRBJ2-2; the D gene is possibly TRBD1 (5 bases). Trimming removed 0 bases at V and 7 bases at J, with 18 bases between. Germline CDR1 GTSNPN, CDR2 SVGIG (reference sequence). The CDR3 has 16 residues. The CDR3 DNA reads as TGTGCCTGGAGTGTACAGTTTGGCAGGGCGGTCGGGGAGCTGTTTTTT. The encoded protein is CAWSVQFGRAVGELFF.

The genes are TRBV29-1 and TRBJ2-7; possible D gene TRBD2, 6 bases. The CDR3 is 11 residues long. Germline V gives CDR1 SQVTM, CDR2 ANQGSEA. V was cut by 7 bases and J by 2 bases, with 9 bases left in between. The CDR3 here is CSAGTAYEQYF. CDR3 nucleotides: TGCAGCGCCGGGACTGCCTACGAGCAGTACTTC.

This chain connects TRBV12-3 or TRBV12-4 to TRBJ2-5; D may match TRBD1 or TRBD2 (6 bases each). The V and J ends lost 6 bases and 1 base respectively, with 12 bases between them. This CDR3 is 14 amino acids long. The CDR3 DNA reads TGTGCCAGCAGACCGGGGGCTGGCCAAGAGACCCAGTACTTC. Translation gives CASRPGAGQETQYF.